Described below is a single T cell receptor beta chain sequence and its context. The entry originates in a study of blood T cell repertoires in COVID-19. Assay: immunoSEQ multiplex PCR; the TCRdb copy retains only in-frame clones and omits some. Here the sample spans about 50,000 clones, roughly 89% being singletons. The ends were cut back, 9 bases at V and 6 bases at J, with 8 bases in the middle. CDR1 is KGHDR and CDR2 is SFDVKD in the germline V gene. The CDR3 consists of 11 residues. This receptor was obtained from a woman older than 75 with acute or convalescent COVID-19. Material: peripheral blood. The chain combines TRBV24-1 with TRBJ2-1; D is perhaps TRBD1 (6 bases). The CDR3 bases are TGTGCCACCCGCAGGGGCAATGAGCAGTTCTTC. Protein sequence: CATRRGNEQFF.